This TCR beta chain originates from a study of shared T cell receptors in the human thymus. V dropped 2 bases and J dropped 0 bases, with 12 bases sitting between them. From germline, CDR1 is SGHRS and CDR2 YFSETQ. This CDR3 is 16 amino acids long. Profiled with immunoSEQ multiplex PCR; TCRdb holds only in-frame clones, not every one. The table records approximately 730,000 clones, approximately 85% of them present only once. These data are also associated with another study on human thymus T cells. In that study: Resections obtained during corrective heart surgery supplied the thymus tissue.

The gene calls are TRBV5-1 and TRBJ2-1, with a tentative D call TRBD1 (6 bases). Sequencing was carried out using thymocytes. The TCR originated in a girl in the first two years of life with a congenital heart defect. CDR3: CASSFRQVGSYNEQFF. The CDR3 DNA reads as TGCGCCAGCAGCTTTCGACAGGTGGGCTCCTACAATGAGCAGTTCTTC.